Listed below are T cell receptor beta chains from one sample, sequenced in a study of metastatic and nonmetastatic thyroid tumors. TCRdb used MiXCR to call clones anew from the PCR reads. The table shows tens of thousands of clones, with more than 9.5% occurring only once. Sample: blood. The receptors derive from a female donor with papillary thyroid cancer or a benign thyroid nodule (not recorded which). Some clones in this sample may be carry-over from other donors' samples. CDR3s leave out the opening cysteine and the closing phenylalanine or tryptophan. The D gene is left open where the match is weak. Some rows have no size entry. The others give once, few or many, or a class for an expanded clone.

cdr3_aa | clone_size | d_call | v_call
AWSVRTDRYGYT | many | - | TRBV30
ASSLAADYEQY | many | - | TRBV5-1
ASSYARFHRSSYEQY | - | - | TRBV6-2/TRBV6-3
ASGLVRRGRINTIY | many | - | TRBV12-5
ASSPIGRQGTQY | many | TRBD1 | TRBV11-3
ASSNKSGSTEAF | few | - | TRBV7-6
ASSEAGGGGFGYT | few | - | TRBV6-1
ASSPRGRDTWDLF | few | - | TRBV27
ATSDGAELGANVLT | many | - | TRBV24-1
ASSLVQTGGADTQY | few | TRBD1 | TRBV28
ASSDLFVYVGTTGELF | medium-sized | - | TRBV10-1
SARVRPTEAF | - | - | TRBV20-1